The 13 T cell receptor beta chains given below trace back to one sample, sequenced in a study of PD-1 blockade in mismatch repair-deficient tumors. The table came from immunoSEQ multiplex PCR; TCRdb's copy has only in-frame clones and leaves some out. This table holds 120,000 or so clones, about 88% found once. Sequenced material: peripheral blood, taken 44 weeks after starting pembrolizumab. These receptors were obtained from an adult with mismatch repair-deficient cancer.

J is TRBJ1-1 and V is TRBV30, with 7 bases lining up with TRBD1. V lost 3 bases and J lost 5; bases outside the gene matches: 9. CDR3 size: 14 residues. Germline CDR1 and CDR2: GTSNPN and SVGIG (reference sequence). CDR3 bases: TGTGCCTGGAGCCGAAGGTGGGACAGAACTGAAGCTTTCTTT. Translated, it gives CAWSRRWDRTEAFF.

The chain uses TRBV9 and TRBJ2-7; tentatively, D is TRBD1 (6 bases). The germline V gene encodes CDR1 SGDLS and CDR2 YYNGEE. V lost 0 bases and J 1 base, leaving 11 bases between the germline ends. CDR3 length equals 15 residues. Here the CDR3 DNA reads TGTGCCAGCAGCGTAGAGTGGGGGCCGTCCTACGAGCAGTACTTC. Translating it yields CASSVEWGPSYEQYF.

The chain employs TRBV27 and TRBJ2-5; 9 bases agree with TRBD1. Per germline, CDR1 MNHEY and CDR2 SMNVEV (reference sequence). The CDR3 extends over 14 amino acids. The V segment lost 2 bases and the J segment 5 bases; nucleotides outside the gene matches: 3. In DNA form, the CDR3 reads TGTGCCAGCAGTTTAACCGGACAGGGGGAGACCCAGTACTTC. Encoded protein: CASSLTGQGETQYF.

The J gene is TRBJ1-2, the V gene TRBV10-2; tentatively, D is TRBD1 (5 bases). CDR3 length equals 16 residues. The germline gives CDR1 WSHSY, CDR2 SAAADI. V lost 1 base to trimming and J lost 3 bases, with 15 bases between them. CDR3: CASSEWGVLIYYGYTF. CDR3 DNA: TGCGCCAGCAGTGAGTGGGGGGTTTTGATCTACTATGGCTACACCTTC.

The V and J genes are TRBV7-9 and TRBJ2-3, with D tentatively TRBD2 (6 bases). Germline values: CDR1 SEHNR, CDR2 FQNEAQ (reference sequence). The V and J ends lost 5 bases and 2 bases respectively, with 17 bases between them. The CDR3 totals 16 residues. The chain's CDR3 is CASSPRNSGVTDTQYF. The CDR3 nucleotides read TGTGCCAGCAGCCCCCGAAATAGCGGCGTCACAGATACGCAGTATTTT.

This chain's CDR3 is CASSGGLADSYEQYF. In DNA, the CDR3 is TGTGCCAGCAGTGGAGGACTAGCGGACTCCTACGAGCAGTACTTC. V and J are TRBV6-1 and TRBJ2-7, with 10 bases aligning to TRBD2. With 4 bases clipped from V and 0 bases from J, the junction kept 3 bases outside the gene matches. The CDR3 totals 15 residues. Germline CDR1 MNHNS, CDR2 SASEGT.

J is TRBJ2-7 and V is TRBV11-3, with D possibly TRBD2 on 5 matching bases. V was clipped by 4 bases and J by 6 bases, with 13 bases between them. This CDR3 is 13 amino acids long. Germline CDR1 reads SGHNT; CDR2 reads YENEEA. The CDR3 region has the DNA TGTGCCAGCAGCTACCTGAGGGCGAGCGAGCAGTACTTC. This gives the protein CASSYLRASEQYF.

J is TRBJ1-1 and V is TRBV5-1; TRBD1 matches 7 bases. This CDR3 contains 14 residues. The ends lost 3 bases at V and 6 bases at J; junction bases unmatched: 8. CDR1 is SGHRS, CDR2 YFSETQ, per germline. CDR3 loop: CASSWGQLNSEAFF. The DNA of the CDR3 is TGCGCCAGCAGCTGGGGACAGTTAAACTCTGAAGCTTTCTTT.

This clone has only a few counts. This chain links TRBV4-1 with TRBJ1-2; D remains ambiguous. This CDR3 has 17 amino acids. Trimming stripped 6 bases from V and 7 bases from J, with 27 bases between. Germline lookup yields CDR1 MGHRA and CDR2 YSYEKL. In nucleotides, the CDR3 is TGCGCCAGCAGACAGATTGGTGGTCGTAAGGAGGGTCGTGGCTACACCTTC. It yields the protein CASRQIGGRKEGRGYTF.

The chain joins TRBV4-1 to TRBJ2-1; 10 bases align to TRBD1. Germline V CDR1 and CDR2: MGHRA, YSYEKL. CDR3 length equals 17 residues. Trimming cost V 5 bases and J 5 bases; bases outside gene matches: 12. The CDR3 region has the DNA TGCGCCAGCAGCGGGTGGGGTAGGGACAGGGGAAACAATGAGCAGTTCTTC. Its translation: CASSGWGRDRGNNEQFF.

The CDR3 nucleotides are TGTGCCATCAGTCAGCGGGAGACCCAAGAGACCCAGTACTTC. The encoded protein is CAISQRETQETQYF. The genes are TRBV10-3 and TRBJ2-5, with 8 bases aligning to TRBD2. The CDR3 loop spans 14 amino acids. Germline loops: CDR1 ENHRY, CDR2 SYGVKD. V shed 5 bases and J 1 base; nucleotides not matched to a gene: 3.

This chain uses TRBV10-3 with TRBJ2-7; TRBD1 aligns across 8 bases. The V segment lost 8 bases and the J segment 3 bases; nucleotides outside the gene matches: 9. The CDR3 totals 14 residues. CDR1 and CDR2 from the germline V gene are ENHRY and SYGVKD. CDR3 coding DNA: TGTGCCATCGGCTTGACGGGACAGGTCTACGAGCAGTACTTC. Encoded protein: CAIGLTGQVYEQYF.

This chain uses TRBV29-1 with TRBJ1-1; D call uncertain. From germline, CDR1 is SQVTM and CDR2 ANQGSEA. Trimming took off 7 bases at V and 7 bases at J, with 13 bases between the two ends. This CDR3 is built from 11 residues. CDR3 sequence (DNA): TGCAGCGCCCCGACCCGGTATGAAGCTTTCTTT. It translates to CSAPTRYEAFF. The variable domain in full, with the rest retrieved from reference TRBV29-1 and TRBJ1-1, is SAVISQKPSRDICQRGTSLTIQCQVDSQVTMMFWYRQQPGQSLTLIATANQGSEATYESGFVIDKFPISRPNLTFSTLTVSNMSPEDSSIYLCSAPTRYEAFFGQGTRLTVV.